A single sample is the source of the 2 T cell receptor beta chains below, sequenced in a study of T cell responses to AZD1222 COVID-19 vaccine. Clones were read by immunoSEQ multiplex PCR, and TCRdb kept only the in-frame ones, dropping some. The sample contains about 140,000 clones, 92% of which appear only once. The sequences come from peripheral blood, collected on day 0 of AZD1222 vaccination. These receptors were collected from an adult in good health.

The CDR3 region has the DNA TGCAGCGTTCGGCCGATGAACACTGAAGCTTTCTTT. Amino acids: CSVRPMNTEAFF. V usage is TRBV29-1 and J usage is TRBJ1-1; no clear D. Trimming stripped 5 bases from V and 0 bases from J, with 7 bases between. This CDR3 is 12 amino acids long. The germline V gene has CDR1 SQVTM and CDR2 ANQGSEA.

This chain joins TRBV2 and TRBJ2-7, with a tentative D call TRBD2 (6 bases). Germline V lookup: CDR1 SNHLY, CDR2 FYNNEI. The CDR3 consists of 15 residues. Deletions cut 3 bases from V and 9 bases from J, with 21 bases between. CDR3 sequence (DNA): TGTGCCAGCAGTGAGGGGGGACCTATATCCCACGGGCAGTACTTC. It specifies CASSEGGPISHGQYF.